This T cell receptor beta chain was found in a study of T cells in Graves' hyperthyroidism and ophthalmopathy. General study results and limits: Most clonotypes expanded in thyroid above 0.001 were likewise present in blood.

Regions amplified from RNA transcripts were the TCR beta CDR3 regions. Using the HTBI primer set, a first-round RT-PCR was run on the TCR CDR3. TCRdb reprocessed the multiplex PCR reads with MiXCR, giving one entry per CDR3 protein. The repertoire holds approximately 630,000 distinct CDR3 sequences, with 15% to 20% as singletons. This clonotype has at least ten counts. Its antigen remains unknown. Diagnoses were made from clinical symptoms, serum measures (thyroxine and TRAb), thyroid ultrasound and orbital computed tomography. This CDR3 is 15 amino acids long. V lost 4 bases and J lost 6; bases outside the gene matches: 12. The germline gives CDR1 GTSNPN, CDR2 SVGIG (reference sequence).

This TCR was recovered from a woman aged 25 to 39 with Graves' hyperthyroidism. The V call is TRBV30, the J call TRBJ1-2, with TRBD1 matching over 9 bases. The sequenced material came from blood. The CDR3: CAWMTGGWGKDGYTF. CDR3 coding DNA: TGTGCCTGGATGACAGGGGGATGGGGCAAGGATGGCTACACCTTC.